The 30 T cell receptor beta chains below all came from one sample that was sequenced in a study of cytomegalovirus exposure and HLA in healthy donors. PCR involved 60 Vbeta and 13 Jbeta primers. The repertoire was sequenced with immunoSEQ multiplex PCR; TCRdb's copy has only in-frame clones and lacks some. This sample has fewer than 200,000 clones, with about 65% found just once. Input material: PBMCs. The receptor set was obtained from a man aged 40-49 years in good health and CMV-seropositive.

The J gene is TRBJ2-1, the V gene TRBV10-2; 8 bases align to TRBD1. The germline gives CDR1 WSHSY, CDR2 SAAADI. V lost 10 bases and J lost 0; bases outside the gene matches: 11. This CDR3 is 16 amino acids long. Here the CDR3 DNA reads TGCGCCACCCGACAGGGGACATCGAGCTCCTACAATGAGCAGTTCTTC. Translated, it gives CATRQGTSSSYNEQFF.

The chain has TRBV6-4 and TRBJ2-3; D possibly corresponds to TRBD1 (6 bases). V dropped 0 bases and J dropped 5 bases, with 9 bases sitting between them. This CDR3 contains 14 residues. From germline, CDR1 is MRHNA and CDR2 SNTAGT. CDR3: CASSDSQGLDTQYF. The CDR3 DNA reads as TGTGCCAGCAGTGACTCCCAGGGGTTAGATACGCAGTATTTT.

The V and J genes are TRBV13 and TRBJ2-1; D uncertain. The CDR3 loop spans 13 amino acids. The V gene lost 2 bases and the J gene lost 4 bases, with 6 bases spanning the gap. Germline lookup yields CDR1 PRHDT and CDR2 FYEKMQ (reference sequence). The CDR3: CASSLKLYNEQFF. CDR3 nucleotide sequence: TGTGCCAGCAGCTTAAAACTATACAATGAGCAGTTCTTC.

V usage is TRBV4-3 and J usage is TRBJ2-3, with a tentative D call TRBD2 (6 bases). V lost 1 base to trimming and J lost 1 base, with 9 bases between them. Looked up from germline, CDR1 is LGHNA and CDR2 is YSLEER. CDR3 length equals 15 residues. CDR3 nucleotide sequence: TGCGCCAGCAGCCAAGCCCAGCGGGGCACAGATACGCAGTATTTT. It codes for CASSQAQRGTDTQYF.

The chain has TRBV19 and TRBJ2-5; D may be TRBD1 (5 bases). V was shortened by 6 bases and J by 1 base, with 9 bases between the two germline ends. This CDR3 contains 13 residues. Germline V gene lookup returns CDR1 LNHDA and CDR2 SQIVND (reference sequence). The chain's CDR3 is CASSSRGQETQYF. The DNA of the CDR3 is TGTGCCAGTAGCTCTAGGGGCCAAGAGACCCAGTACTTC.

This chain uses TRBV29-1 with TRBJ2-2; D possibly corresponds to TRBD1 (6 bases). Germline values: CDR1 SQVTM, CDR2 ANQGSEA. The CDR3 length is 14 residues. With 7 bases removed from V and 4 bases from J, the gap between germline ends came to 16 bases. The CDR3 here is CSAFLDSSTGELFF. The CDR3 nucleotides read TGCAGCGCTTTCCTGGACAGTAGCACCGGGGAGCTGTTTTTT.

This chain uses TRBV6-5 with TRBJ2-3, with D possibly matching TRBD2 (6 bases). V was trimmed by 3 bases and J by 0 bases, leaving 13 bases between them. Germline assignment: CDR1 MNHEY and CDR2 SVGAGI. This CDR3 region has 16 residues. CDR3 amino acids: CASSYGVAASTDTQYF. The CDR3 nucleotides are TGTGCCAGCAGTTATGGGGTAGCGGCTAGCACAGATACGCAGTATTTT.

The chain employs TRBV6-8 and TRBJ2-5, with 8 bases matching TRBD1. The CDR3 totals 16 residues. The trim removed 0 bases at V and 5 bases at J, leaving 8 bases unmatched. Germline-derived CDR1 and CDR2 are MNHGY and SAAAGT. CDR3 in amino acids: CASSYSLDRELETQYF. The CDR3 region has the DNA TGTGCCAGCAGTTACTCGTTGGACAGGGAGTTGGAGACCCAGTACTTC.

The V and J genes are TRBV9 and TRBJ1-4; 7 nucleotides align to TRBD1. In germline, CDR1 is SGDLS, CDR2 YYNGEE. Germline trimming cut 0 bases from V and 10 bases from J; bases unmatched to any gene: 0. The CDR3 has 12 amino acids. CDR3 region: CASSVGTGKLFF. The CDR3 region has the DNA TGTGCCAGCAGCGTAGGGACAGGAAAACTGTTTTTT.

The J gene is TRBJ1-5, the V gene TRBV10-3; 10 nucleotides align to TRBD1. V lost 6 bases, J lost 4 bases, and 3 bases stayed unmatched. CDR3 length equals 14 residues. Germline CDR1 ENHRY, CDR2 SYGVKD. The CDR3 bases are TGTGCCATCAGGGGGACAGGGGTAAATCAGCCCCAGCATTTT. Translating gives CAIRGTGVNQPQHF.

This clone was counted once. This chain links TRBV7-3 with TRBJ1-1; 12 nucleotides align to TRBD1. Per the germline V gene, CDR1 is SGHTA and CDR2 is FQGTGA. V lost 1 base, J lost 1 base, and 10 bases stayed unmatched. The CDR3 contains 19 residues. CDR3 protein: CASSLMGTGGSAWNTEAFF. CDR3 sequence (DNA): TGTGCCAGCAGCTTAATGGGGACAGGGGGCTCCGCTTGGAACACTGAAGCTTTCTTT.

The rearrangement joins TRBV25-1 to TRBJ2-7; tentatively, D is TRBD1 (5 bases). V lost 8 bases and J lost 1, with 12 bases in between. In germline, CDR1 is MGHDK, CDR2 SYGVNS. The CDR3 spans 13 residues. CDR3 DNA: TGTGCCAGCGACCAGACAGATTCCTACGAGCAGTACTTC. Translation: CASDQTDSYEQYF.

This clone was seen just once. The chain combines TRBV14 with TRBJ2-2, with D hard to call. Trimming shortened V by 1 base and J by 4 bases, and 10 bases separated the two germline ends. The V gene's germline CDR1 is SGHDN and CDR2 FVKESK. This CDR3 region has 15 residues. CDR3 residues: CASSQGGRVTGELFF. CDR3 sequence (DNA): TGTGCCAGCAGCCAAGGAGGTCGGGTCACCGGGGAGCTGTTTTTT.

V usage is TRBV10-3 and J usage is TRBJ2-3, with 9 bases matching TRBD1. The CDR3 runs to 15 residues. Germline V lookup: CDR1 ENHRY, CDR2 SYGVKD. V was pared by 4 bases and J by 4 bases, with 6 bases of the junction left unmatched. Written as DNA, the CDR3 is TGTGCCATCAGTGGGCCGGGACAGGGCGCAGATACGCAGTATTTT. It specifies CAISGPGQGADTQYF.

This clone was recorded once. The rearrangement joins TRBV2 to TRBJ2-3; D unresolved. Germline lookup yields CDR1 SNHLY and CDR2 FYNNEI. The CDR3 loop spans 14 amino acids. Trimming cost V 8 bases and J 2 bases, with 14 bases left between them. The CDR3 nucleotides are TGTGCCAGCTCCCAACGATCCTACACAGATACGCAGTATTTT. It specifies CASSQRSYTDTQYF.

The V and J genes are TRBV11-2 and TRBJ1-2, with D unclear. The CDR3 is made up of 13 amino acids. The V end was cut by 3 bases, the J end by 6 bases, with 11 bases between. CDR1 is SGHAT, CDR2 FQNNGV, per germline. CDR3 nucleotides: TGTGCCAGCAGCTTTGGGCGCCCTGATGGCTACACCTTC. Amino acids: CASSFGRPDGYTF.

The gene calls are TRBV9 and TRBJ1-2, with D maybe TRBD1 (6 bases). The CDR3 contains 15 residues. The V and J ends lost 3 bases and 3 bases respectively, with 15 bases between them. Looked up from germline, CDR1 is SGDLS and CDR2 is YYNGEE. CDR3 in DNA: TGTGCCAGCAGCGACGGACAGCAAACTTACTATGGCTACACCTTC. It codes for CASSDGQQTYYGYTF. Using reference TRBV9 and TRBJ1-2 for the parts outside the CDR3, the full variable domain is DSGVTQTPKHLITATGQRVTLRCSPRSGDLSVYWYQQSLDQGLQFLIQYYNGEERAKGNILERFSAQQFPDLHSELNLSSLELGDSALYFCASSDGQQTYYGYTFGSGTRLTVV.

The chain recombines TRBV6-6 with TRBJ2-2; 12 bases match TRBD2. The germline V gene encodes CDR1 MNHNY and CDR2 SVGAGI (reference sequence). J gave up 7 bases and V 7 bases, and 7 bases lay outside the gene matches. The CDR3 totals 15 residues. This CDR3 is CASNPSGGASGELFF. The CDR3 coding sequence is TGTGCCAGCAACCCTAGCGGGGGGGCAAGCGGGGAGCTGTTTTTT.

This clone has just one count. This chain joins TRBV7-2 and TRBJ2-5; TRBD1 agrees at 12 bases. Germline V gene data show CDR1 as SGHTA and CDR2 as FQGNSA. Unmatched junction bases numbered 7, after V lost 3 bases and J lost 5 bases. CDR3 length: 16 amino acids. For the CDR3, the DNA is TGTGCCAGCAGCTTGGCGGGACAGGGGGCGGGGGAGACCCAGTACTTC. It translates to CASSLAGQGAGETQYF.

The chain uses TRBV2 and TRBJ1-5; a weak D match, TRBD1 (5 bases). The CDR3 is 14 amino acids. Trimming cost V 7 bases and J 2 bases, with 12 bases left between them. Germline V lookup: CDR1 SNHLY, CDR2 FYNNEI. As DNA, the CDR3 is TGTGCCAGCAACCGGACACCTCGCAATCAGCCCCAGCATTTT. Protein product: CASNRTPRNQPQHF.

V usage is TRBV19 and J usage is TRBJ1-4; D perhaps matches TRBD1 (6 bases). CDR1 and CDR2 from the germline V gene are LNHDA and SQIVND (reference sequence). The CDR3 has 14 residues. V dropped 3 bases and J dropped 5 bases, with 10 bases sitting between them. CDR3 loop: CASSIQGPNEKLFF. CDR3 nucleotide sequence: TGTGCCAGTAGTATCCAGGGGCCCAATGAAAAACTGTTTTTT.

This clone was seen a few times. V usage is TRBV19 and J usage is TRBJ1-3; D gene unclear. CDR3 length equals 14 residues. The germline V gene encodes CDR1 LNHDA and CDR2 SQIVND (reference sequence). V was shortened by 5 bases and J by 2 bases, with 10 bases between the two germline ends. The CDR3 DNA follows: TGTGCCAGTAGTCGGCCGGGTCCTGGAAACACCATATATTTT. This codes for CASSRPGPGNTIYF. Drawing the rest from reference TRBV19 and TRBJ1-3, the complete variable domain is DGGITQSPKYLFRKEGQNVTLSCEQNLNHDAMYWYRQDPGQGLRLIYYSQIVNDFQKGDIAEGYSVSREKKESFPLTVTSAQKNPTAFYLCASSRPGPGNTIYFGEGSWLTVV.

The chain recombines TRBV2 with TRBJ1-5; the D is unclear. The length of the CDR3 is 14 residues. The germline V gene has CDR1 SNHLY and CDR2 FYNNEI. V was cut by 7 bases and J by 6 bases, with 16 bases left in between. CDR3 DNA sequence: TGTGCCAGCAAGGCAGGCTCCGGCACTCAGCCCCAGCATTTT. Amino acid sequence: CASKAGSGTQPQHF.

J is TRBJ2-1 and V is TRBV6-5; D unclear. In germline, CDR1 is MNHEY, CDR2 SVGAGI. Trimming took off 0 bases at V and 5 bases at J, with 5 bases between the two ends. The CDR3 contains 13 residues. The CDR3 here is CASSYSSDNEQFF. CDR3 in DNA: TGTGCCAGCAGTTACTCATCAGACAATGAGCAGTTCTTC.

The chain is built from TRBV5-4 and TRBJ2-7; 7 nucleotides line up with TRBD1. V lost 4 bases, J lost 4 bases, and 11 bases stayed unmatched. The CDR3 is 15 residues long. CDR1 and CDR2 (germline): SGHNT, YYREEE (reference sequence). CDR3 DNA: TGTGCCAGCAGCACCGGACAGGCTTTGGGGTACGAGCAGTACTTC. As protein: CASSTGQALGYEQYF. Using reference TRBV5-4 and TRBJ2-7 for the parts outside the CDR3, the full variable domain is ETGVTQSPTHLIKTRGQQVTLRCSSQSGHNTVSWYQQALGQGPQFIFQYYREEENGRGNFPPRFSGLQFPNYSSELNVNALELDDSALYLCASSTGQALGYEQYFGPGTRLTVT.

A word on this clone: The germline gene is not matched at one end of the junction; a read error may be the cause. This chain joins TRBV7-7 and TRBJ2-2; 10 bases align to TRBD2. Germline assignment: CDR1 SSHAT and CDR2 FNYEAQ (reference sequence). This CDR3 comprises 14 residues. The CDR3 region has the DNA TGTGCTAGCAGCCTCGGGACTAGCGTCGGGGAGCTGTTTTTT. As protein: CASSLGTSVGELFF.

V and J are TRBV2 and TRBJ2-2, with D tentatively TRBD1 (5 bases). The germline V gene encodes CDR1 SNHLY and CDR2 FYNNEI. The CDR3 is made up of 15 amino acids. The V end lost 1 base, the J end lost 6 bases, and 12 bases lay between the germline ends. The CDR3 DNA sequence: TGTGCCAGCAGTGAAGGGGGCAACAATCCCGGGGAGCTGTTTTTT. Translated: CASSEGGNNPGELFF.

The V gene is TRBV5-5, the J gene TRBJ2-5; 8 bases agree with TRBD1. J gave up 1 base and V 3 bases, and 2 bases lay outside the gene matches. The CDR3 runs to 14 residues. Per germline, CDR1 SGHKS and CDR2 YYEKEE (reference sequence). CDR3 amino acids: CASSSGQVQETQYF. The CDR3 DNA sequence: TGTGCCAGCAGCTCGGGACAGGTCCAAGAGACCCAGTACTTC. The full variable domain, with the rest looked up from reference TRBV5-5 and TRBJ2-5, is DAGVTQSPTHLIKTRGQQVTLRCSPISGHKSVSWYQQVLGQGPQFIFQYYEKEERGRGNFPDRFSARQFPNYSSELNVNALLLGDSALYLCASSSGQVQETQYFGPGTRLLVL.

This sequence joins TRBV19 and TRBJ1-5; D may be TRBD1 (6 bases). Deletions cut 4 bases from V and 0 bases from J, with 13 bases between. Germline V gene lookup returns CDR1 LNHDA and CDR2 SQIVND (reference sequence). The CDR3 has 16 residues. CDR3 nucleotides: TGTGCCAGTAGTAACTCGGGGGGCCATAGCAATCAGCCCCAGCATTTT. Its translation is CASSNSGGHSNQPQHF.

The chain uses TRBV7-3 and TRBJ1-4; D perhaps matches TRBD1 (5 bases). CDR1 and CDR2 from the germline V gene are SGHTA and FQGTGA. The V gene lost 1 base and the J gene lost 8 bases, with 8 bases spanning the gap. The CDR3 contains 13 residues. CDR3 protein: CASSLMGGEKLFF. The CDR3 coding sequence is TGTGCCAGCAGCTTAATGGGGGGGGAAAAACTGTTTTTT.